These 32 T cell receptor beta chains came from one sample sequenced in a study of blood T cell repertoires in COVID-19. The table came from immunoSEQ multiplex PCR; TCRdb's copy has only in-frame clones and leaves some out. The sample gives approximately 200,000 clones, about four fifths of which show up once; roughly 5.7% is in the top ten. The specimen sequenced was peripheral blood. Every receptor here comes from a woman aged 40 to 50 with COVID-19, enrolled during active disease.

In its sample, this clone was seen a few times. The chain joins TRBV20-1 to TRBJ1-5; D possibly corresponds to TRBD1 (6 bases). The CDR3 has 14 residues. Trimming pared 3 bases from V and 0 bases from J, leaving 9 bases between. The germline V gene has CDR1 DFQATT and CDR2 SNEGSKA (reference sequence). The CDR3 DNA is TGCAGTGCTAGTTGGACAGTTAGCAATCAGCCCCAGCATTTT. This gives the protein CSASWTVSNQPQHF.

This chain connects TRBV5-1 to TRBJ1-4; 8 bases align to TRBD1. V was pared by 3 bases and J by 4 bases, with 5 bases of the junction left unmatched. Germline assignment: CDR1 SGHRS and CDR2 YFSETQ. The CDR3 sequence is 15 residues long. CDR3 DNA sequence: TGCGCCAGCAGCTCTATGACAGGGGTTAATGAAAAACTGTTTTTT. Amino acid sequence: CASSSMTGVNEKLFF.

The chain carries TRBV11-1 and TRBJ2-3; perhaps TRBD2 as D (6 bases). Per germline, CDR1 SGHAT and CDR2 FQDESV (reference sequence). Trimming cost V 3 bases and J 2 bases, with 15 bases left between them. The CDR3 extends over 16 amino acids. The CDR3 bases are TGTGCCAGCAGCTTTGGCGGGACCAGCGACACAGATACGCAGTATTTT. Its protein product is CASSFGGTSDTDTQYF.

The chain carries TRBV6-5 and TRBJ2-1; D not resolved. Between the trimmed V and J ends, which lost 6 bases and 0 bases, there was a span of 12 bases. This CDR3 comprises 15 residues. Germline CDR1 is MNHEY and CDR2 is SVGAGI. In DNA, the CDR3 is TGTGCCAGCAGCTACGCCCTGAGCTCCTACAATGAGCAGTTCTTC. Amino acids: CASSYALSSYNEQFF.

V and J are TRBV13 and TRBJ1-6; 9 bases align to TRBD1. The CDR3 runs to 16 residues. Germline V gene sequence: CDR1 PRHDT, CDR2 FYEKMQ (reference sequence). The V segment lost 4 bases and the J segment 7 bases; nucleotides outside the gene matches: 8. CDR3 loop: CASSYSGTGRNSPLHF. DNA of the CDR3: TGTGCCAGCAGCTACTCCGGGACAGGGAGAAATTCACCCCTCCACTTT.

The chain couples TRBV7-8 to TRBJ2-3, with 14 bases fitting TRBD2. After removal of 1 base from V and 3 bases from J, the junction contained 6 bases not matched to a gene. Germline V CDR1 and CDR2: SGHVS, FQNEAQ. The CDR3 is 18 residues long. CDR3 nucleotides: TGTGCCAGCAGCTTAGGGGGGACTAGCGGGGGAGCGACAGATACGCAGTATTTT. It encodes CASSLGGTSGGATDTQYF.

The chain is built from TRBV6-6 and TRBJ2-1; D may be TRBD2 (7 bases). This CDR3 comprises 16 residues. Germline assignment: CDR1 MNHNY and CDR2 SVGAGI (reference sequence). V was trimmed by 6 bases and J by 4 bases, leaving 19 bases between them. CDR3 DNA: TGTGCCAGCAGGGAGAGGGGGGGGAGCGCTTACAATGAGCAGTTCTTC. This translates into CASRERGGSAYNEQFF.

The chain uses TRBV9 and TRBJ2-3; TRBD2 matches at 8 bases. Trimming cost V 0 bases and J 4 bases; bases outside gene matches: 7. The CDR3 has 16 amino acids. Germline CDR1 SGDLS, CDR2 YYNGEE. The CDR3 spells CASSVVGSGTPDTQYF. In DNA, the CDR3 is TGTGCCAGCAGCGTAGTAGGTAGCGGGACCCCAGATACGCAGTATTTT.

This clone has more than one count but fewer than ten. This rearrangement joins TRBV18 to TRBJ1-1; D not resolved. The V gene's germline CDR1 is KGHSH and CDR2 LQKENI. This CDR3 comprises 15 residues. The germline V and J ends were trimmed by 2 bases and 0 bases, with 10 bases remaining between them. CDR3 region: CASSPIAGMNTEAFF. DNA of the CDR3: TGTGCCAGCTCACCAATCGCAGGAATGAACACTGAAGCTTTCTTT.

The CDR3 DNA is TGTGCCAGCAGTTCCGGACAGACCTACAGCGTGCTCAACACTGAAGCTTTCTTT. Translated: CASSSGQTYSVLNTEAFF. V usage is TRBV28 and J usage is TRBJ1-1; tentatively, D is TRBD1 (6 bases). The CDR3 has 18 amino acids. Between the trimmed V and J ends, which lost 4 bases and 2 bases, there was a span of 23 bases. From germline, CDR1 is MDHEN and CDR2 SYDVKM.

The chain couples TRBV10-3 to TRBJ1-2, with TRBD1 as a possible D gene (5 bases). V was shortened by 8 bases and J by 8 bases, with 18 bases between the two germline ends. CDR3 length: 13 residues. Germline-derived CDR1 and CDR2 are ENHRY and SYGVKD. The CDR3, as DNA: TGTGCCATCGGGGAAACAGGAGAGGCGGGCTACACCTTC. It encodes CAIGETGEAGYTF.

The chain has TRBV7-9 and TRBJ2-7, with 13 bases that match TRBD2. The CDR3 totals 14 residues. CDR1 SEHNR and CDR2 FQNEAQ come from the germline V gene (reference sequence). Trimming at V came to 3 bases and at J to 4 bases, leaving 0 bases not matched to a gene. In DNA, the CDR3 is TGTGCCAGCAGCTTGACTAGCGGGAGGTACGAGCAGTACTTC. Its protein is CASSLTSGRYEQYF.

The chain joins TRBV9 to TRBJ2-7; 9 nucleotides line up with TRBD2. The CDR3 has 15 amino acids. The V gene's germline CDR1 is SGDLS and CDR2 YYNGEE. V shed 1 base and J 7 bases; nucleotides not matched to a gene: 9. This chain's CDR3 is CASSVQSGGFSEQYF. CDR3 coding DNA: TGTGCCAGCAGCGTACAAAGCGGGGGGTTTTCGGAGCAGTACTTC. The full variable domain, in which reference TRBV9 and TRBJ2-7 provide the parts outside the CDR3, is DSGVTQTPKHLITATGQRVTLRCSPRSGDLSVYWYQQSLDQGLQFLIQYYNGEERAKGNILERFSAQQFPDLHSELNLSSLELGDSALYFCASSVQSGGFSEQYFGPGTRLTVT.

This clone occurred a few times. This chain connects TRBV19 to TRBJ2-1; D remains ambiguous. The CDR3 loop spans 16 amino acids. Trimming shortened V by 7 bases and J by 4 bases, and 20 bases separated the two germline ends. The germline V gene has CDR1 LNHDA and CDR2 SQIVND (reference sequence). CDR3 sequence reads: CASNHLRNGGYNEQFF. CDR3 bases: TGTGCCAGTAACCACCTTCGGAACGGCGGATACAATGAGCAGTTCTTC.

The rearrangement uses TRBV5-8 and TRBJ1-3; TRBD1 matches at 7 bases. The CDR3 is 15 residues long. Unmatched junction bases numbered 8, after V lost 4 bases and J lost 4 bases. Per germline, CDR1 SGHTS and CDR2 YDEGEE. The CDR3 sequence: CASSPGQYNGNTIYF. DNA for the CDR3: TGTGCCAGCAGCCCGGGACAGTATAACGGAAACACCATATATTTT.

The V gene is TRBV20-1, the J gene TRBJ1-5; the match to TRBD1 covers 8 bases. Trimming removed 3 bases from V and 8 bases from J; junction bases left unmatched: 12. There are 15 residues in the CDR3. Germline V gene lookup returns CDR1 DFQATT and CDR2 SNEGSKA (reference sequence). CDR3 amino acids: CSASGGRGQEEPQHF. In DNA, the CDR3 is TGCAGTGCTAGTGGGGGCAGGGGGCAAGAAGAGCCCCAGCATTTT.

The CDR3 protein is CASISTGNTEAFF. The DNA for the CDR3 is TGTGCCAGCATTTCTACAGGGAACACTGAAGCTTTCTTT. The gene calls are TRBV27 and TRBJ1-1; tentatively, D is TRBD1 (5 bases). Trimming left V 7 bases short and J 1 base short, with 10 bases between. The length of the CDR3 is 13 residues. The germline V gene has CDR1 MNHEY and CDR2 SMNVEV (reference sequence).

This clone was picked up one time. The chain is built from TRBV3-1 (or the pseudogene TRBV3-2) and TRBJ1-5; D not certain. V was cut by 1 base and J by 4 bases, with 11 bases left in between. The CDR3 loop spans 15 amino acids. Germline V gives CDR1 LGHDT, CDR2 YNNKEL (reference sequence). Written as DNA, the CDR3 is TGTGCCAGCAGCCAAGGGCGGAGCGTAAATCAGCCCCAGCATTTT. Translating gives CASSQGRSVNQPQHF.

The CDR3: CAISGAGEVRGEQFF. DNA for the CDR3: TGTGCCATCAGTGGGGCGGGAGAGGTCCGGGGTGAGCAGTTCTTC. The genes are TRBV10-3 and TRBJ2-1; 7 bases line up with TRBD2. The germline V gene encodes CDR1 ENHRY and CDR2 SYGVKD. The CDR3 is made up of 15 amino acids. V gave up 4 bases and J gave up 9 bases; unmatched junction bases: 12.

This CDR3 reads CASSLGTGWEQYF. In DNA, the CDR3 is TGCGCCAGCAGCTTGGGGACAGGGTGGGAGCAGTACTTC. The gene calls are TRBV5-1 and TRBJ2-7; 8 positions match TRBD1. In germline, CDR1 is SGHRS, CDR2 YFSETQ. This CDR3 is 13 amino acids long. The V segment lost 0 bases and the J segment 7 bases; nucleotides outside the gene matches: 3.

The chain carries TRBV7-9 and TRBJ1-4; the D is unclear. The germline gives CDR1 SEHNR, CDR2 FQNEAQ (reference sequence). This CDR3 contains 15 residues. Trimming removed 3 bases at V and 7 bases at J, with 15 bases between. This CDR3 is CASSLSGARSEKLFF. DNA for the CDR3: TGTGCCAGCAGCTTGTCTGGTGCTCGGAGTGAAAAACTGTTTTTT.

V and J are TRBV7-6 and TRBJ2-4; D is undetermined. The CDR3 is 10 residues long. The ends were cut back, 9 bases at V and 9 bases at J, with 9 bases in the middle. Germline V gives CDR1 SGHVS, CDR2 FNYEAQ. For the CDR3, the DNA is TGTGCCAGGAGGTTGGGCATTCAGTACTTC. Its translation: CARRLGIQYF.

V gene TRBV5-1 combines with J gene TRBJ1-1, with D possibly being TRBD1 (5 bases). The CDR3 loop spans 13 amino acids. Trimming removed 4 bases at V and 4 bases at J, with 11 bases between. Germline V CDR1 and CDR2: SGHRS, YFSETQ. The CDR3, as DNA: TGCGCCAGCAGCCTTGACAGAGGCACTGAAGCTTTCTTT. Protein: CASSLDRGTEAFF.

The V and J genes are TRBV10-3 and TRBJ2-7, with TRBD1 matching 7 bases. The CDR3 extends over 14 amino acids. V trimming: 10 bases; J trimming: 4 bases; junction bases outside the gene matches: 13. Germline values: CDR1 ENHRY, CDR2 SYGVKD. As DNA, the CDR3 is TGTGCCACCCAAGAGGGGGCAGATAGGTACGAGCAGTACTTC. Protein sequence: CATQEGADRYEQYF.

J is TRBJ1-2 and V is TRBV18, with D maybe TRBD1 (6 bases). Germline CDR1 reads KGHSH; CDR2 reads LQKENI. Trimming left V 6 bases short and J 7 bases short, with 15 bases between. The CDR3 is 13 amino acids. The CDR3 DNA follows: TGTGCCAGCTCCCCCGGGGGGGCCTCTGGCTACACCTTC. The encoded protein is CASSPGGASGYTF.

The rearrangement joins TRBV5-6 to TRBJ1-6; a possible D gene is TRBD1 (6 bases). From germline, CDR1 is SGHDT and CDR2 YYEEEE. Trimming stripped 4 bases from V and 7 bases from J, with 18 bases between. This CDR3 has 16 residues. CDR3 coding DNA: TGTGCCAGCAGCCCCCTGACCGGGACACTCAATTCACCCCTCCACTTT. Protein product: CASSPLTGTLNSPLHF.

The chain is built from TRBV2 and TRBJ2-3; TRBD1 matches 8 bases. This CDR3 is 14 amino acids long. CDR1 is SNHLY, CDR2 FYNNEI, per germline. The V and J ends lost 8 bases and 5 bases, in that order; junction bases with no gene match: 9. In nucleotides, the CDR3 is TGTGCCAGCGCCGTACAGGGGGTCGGAGATACGCAGTATTTT. Translated: CASAVQGVGDTQYF.

This chain connects TRBV6-2 or TRBV6-3 to TRBJ2-7; TRBD1 aligns across 9 bases. Germline CDR1 and CDR2: MNHEY and SVGEGT. The J segment lost 4 bases and the V segment lost 2 bases, leaving 6 bases of the junction unmatched. The CDR3 spans 15 residues. The CDR3: CASSYGLGQGYEQYF. The DNA for the CDR3 is TGTGCCAGCAGTTACGGGTTGGGACAGGGTTACGAGCAGTACTTC.

The chain has TRBV18 and TRBJ1-3; D remains ambiguous. The CDR3 spans 14 residues. The germline V gene encodes CDR1 KGHSH and CDR2 LQKENI. V was trimmed by 4 bases and J by 0 bases, leaving 7 bases between them. The DNA for the CDR3 is TGTGCCAGCTCACAGACTAGCTCTGGAAACACCATATATTTT. Its protein product is CASSQTSSGNTIYF.

The chain employs TRBV14 and TRBJ2-6, with D hard to call. The V and J ends lost 4 bases and 11 bases respectively, with 9 bases between them. The germline CDR1 and CDR2 sequences are SGHDN and FVKESK. The CDR3 loop spans 12 amino acids. CDR3 sequence (DNA): TGTGCCAGCAGCCCCTCCTTAGACGTCCTGACTTTC. Residues: CASSPSLDVLTF.

This clone was seen a handful of times. V and J are TRBV4-2 and TRBJ1-2; D possibly corresponds to TRBD1 (5 bases). This CDR3 is built from 15 residues. Trimming left V 6 bases short and J 9 bases short, with 23 bases between. Per germline, CDR1 LGHNA and CDR2 YNFKEQ. For the CDR3, the DNA is TGTGCCAGCAGTCCGGAGGTCCAGGGAGGTTTCAGCTACACCTTC. This gives the protein CASSPEVQGGFSYTF.

This clone was recorded only once. The gene calls are TRBV18 and TRBJ2-2, with 9 bases that match TRBD1. Germline trimming cut 2 bases from V and 7 bases from J; bases unmatched to any gene: 8. The germline V gene has CDR1 KGHSH and CDR2 LQKENI. The CDR3 runs 16 residues. CDR3 coding DNA: TGTGCCAGCTCACCAACGGGACAGGGTCTCGGCGGGGAGCTGTTTTTT. Residues: CASSPTGQGLGGELFF.